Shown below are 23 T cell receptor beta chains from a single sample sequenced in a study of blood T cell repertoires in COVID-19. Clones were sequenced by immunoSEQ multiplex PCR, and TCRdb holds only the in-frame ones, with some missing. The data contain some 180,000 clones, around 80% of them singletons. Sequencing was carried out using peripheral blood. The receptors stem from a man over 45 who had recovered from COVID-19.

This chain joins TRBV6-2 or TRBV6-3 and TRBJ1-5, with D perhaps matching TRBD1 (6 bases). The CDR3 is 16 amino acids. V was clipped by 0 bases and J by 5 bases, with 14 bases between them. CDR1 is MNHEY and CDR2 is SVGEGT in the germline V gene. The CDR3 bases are TGTGCCAGCAGTTACTCGACTCAGGGGAGAGATCAGCCCCAGCATTTT. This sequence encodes CASSYSTQGRDQPQHF.

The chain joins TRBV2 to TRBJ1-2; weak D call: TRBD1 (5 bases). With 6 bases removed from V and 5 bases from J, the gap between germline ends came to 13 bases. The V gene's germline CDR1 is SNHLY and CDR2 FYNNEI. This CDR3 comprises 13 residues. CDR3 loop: CASSPDSLYGYTF. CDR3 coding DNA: TGTGCCAGCAGCCCAGACAGCTTATATGGCTACACCTTC.

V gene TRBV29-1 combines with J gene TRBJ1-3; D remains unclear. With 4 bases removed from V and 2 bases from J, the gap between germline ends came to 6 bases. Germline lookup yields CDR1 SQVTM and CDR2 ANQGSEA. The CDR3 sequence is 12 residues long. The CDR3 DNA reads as TGCAGCGTTGGGGCAGCTGGAAACACCATATATTTT. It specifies CSVGAAGNTIYF.

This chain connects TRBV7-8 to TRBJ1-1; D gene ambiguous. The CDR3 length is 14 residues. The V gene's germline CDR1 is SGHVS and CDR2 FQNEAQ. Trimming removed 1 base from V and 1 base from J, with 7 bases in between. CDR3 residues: CASSLDRGNTEAFF. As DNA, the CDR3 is TGTGCCAGCAGCTTAGATCGCGGGAACACTGAAGCTTTCTTT.

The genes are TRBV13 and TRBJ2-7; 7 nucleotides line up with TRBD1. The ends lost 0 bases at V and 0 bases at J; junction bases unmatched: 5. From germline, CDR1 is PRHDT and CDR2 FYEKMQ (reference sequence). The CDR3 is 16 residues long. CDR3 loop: CASSLGRRTGSYEQYF. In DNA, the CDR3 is TGTGCCAGCAGCTTAGGCCGAAGGACAGGCTCCTACGAGCAGTACTTC.

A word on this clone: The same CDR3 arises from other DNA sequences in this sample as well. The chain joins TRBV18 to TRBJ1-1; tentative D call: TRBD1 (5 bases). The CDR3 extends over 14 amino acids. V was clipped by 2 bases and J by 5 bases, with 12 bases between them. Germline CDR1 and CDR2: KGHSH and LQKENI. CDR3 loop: CASSPGGGDTEAFF. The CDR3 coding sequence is TGTGCCAGCTCACCAGGCGGGGGAGATACTGAAGCTTTCTTT.

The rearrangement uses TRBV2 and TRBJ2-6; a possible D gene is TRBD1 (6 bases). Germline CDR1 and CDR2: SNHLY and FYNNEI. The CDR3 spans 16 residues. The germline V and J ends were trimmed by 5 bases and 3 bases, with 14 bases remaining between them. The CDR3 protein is CASSSNRANGANVLTF. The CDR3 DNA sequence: TGTGCCAGCAGTTCAAACAGGGCTAATGGGGCCAACGTCCTGACTTTC.

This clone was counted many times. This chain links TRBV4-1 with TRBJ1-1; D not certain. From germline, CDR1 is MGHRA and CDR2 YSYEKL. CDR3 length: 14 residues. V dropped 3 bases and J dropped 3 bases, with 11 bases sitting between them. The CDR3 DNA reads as TGCGCCAGCAGCCACGTCAGCGGCCACACTGAAGCTTTCTTT. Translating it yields CASSHVSGHTEAFF.

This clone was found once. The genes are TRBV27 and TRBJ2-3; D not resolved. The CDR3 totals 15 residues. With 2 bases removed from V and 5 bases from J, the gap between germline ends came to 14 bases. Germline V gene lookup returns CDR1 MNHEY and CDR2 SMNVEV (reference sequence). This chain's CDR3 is CASSLGDPSIDTQYF. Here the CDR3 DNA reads TGTGCCAGCAGTTTAGGAGACCCCTCCATAGATACGCAGTATTTT.

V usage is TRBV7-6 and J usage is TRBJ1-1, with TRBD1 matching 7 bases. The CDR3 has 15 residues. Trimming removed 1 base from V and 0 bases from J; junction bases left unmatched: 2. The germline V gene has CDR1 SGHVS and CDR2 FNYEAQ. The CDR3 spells CASSLGGTVNTEAFF. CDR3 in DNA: TGTGCCAGCAGCTTAGGTGGGACAGTGAACACTGAAGCTTTCTTT.

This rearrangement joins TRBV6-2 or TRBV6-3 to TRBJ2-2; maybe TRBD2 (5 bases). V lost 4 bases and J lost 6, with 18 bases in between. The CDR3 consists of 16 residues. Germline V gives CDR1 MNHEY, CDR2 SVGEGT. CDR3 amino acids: CASSFQFLATPGELFF. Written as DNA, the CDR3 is TGTGCCAGCAGTTTCCAATTCCTAGCTACCCCCGGGGAGCTGTTTTTT.

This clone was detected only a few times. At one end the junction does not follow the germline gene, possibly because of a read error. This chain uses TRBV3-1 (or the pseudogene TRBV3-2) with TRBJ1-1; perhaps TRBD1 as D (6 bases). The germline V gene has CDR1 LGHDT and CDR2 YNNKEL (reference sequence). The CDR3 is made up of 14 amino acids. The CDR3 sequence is CASTQQGGRTEAFF. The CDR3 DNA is TGTGCCAGCACCCAACAGGGCGGCCGCACTGAAGCTTTCTTT.

CDR3 in DNA: TGTGCCATCACGGGGGGCTTAGACTATGGCTACACCTTC. It encodes CAITGGLDYGYTF. The chain is built from TRBV10-3 and TRBJ1-2, with a weak D call TRBD1 (6 bases). CDR1 ENHRY and CDR2 SYGVKD come from the germline V gene. CDR3 length: 13 amino acids. V was clipped by 7 bases and J by 3 bases, with 12 bases between them.

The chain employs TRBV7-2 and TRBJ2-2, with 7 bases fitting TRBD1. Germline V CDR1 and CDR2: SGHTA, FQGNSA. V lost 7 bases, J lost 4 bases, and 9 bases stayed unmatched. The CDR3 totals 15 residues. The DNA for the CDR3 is TGTGCCAGCACAAGAGGACAGGCTGGCACCGGGGAGCTGTTTTTT. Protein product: CASTRGQAGTGELFF.

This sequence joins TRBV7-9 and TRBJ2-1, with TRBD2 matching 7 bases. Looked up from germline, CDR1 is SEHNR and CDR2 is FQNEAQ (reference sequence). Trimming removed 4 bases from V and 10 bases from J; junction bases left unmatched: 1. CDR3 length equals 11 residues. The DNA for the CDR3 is TGTGCCAGCAGCTGGGGGGGAGAGCAGTTCTTC. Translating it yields CASSWGGEQFF.

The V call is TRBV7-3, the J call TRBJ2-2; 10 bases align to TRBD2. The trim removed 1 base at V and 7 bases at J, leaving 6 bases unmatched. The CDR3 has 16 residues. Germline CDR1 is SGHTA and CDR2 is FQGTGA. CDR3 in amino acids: CASSLSLAGEGGELFF. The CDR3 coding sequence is TGTGCCAGCAGCTTAAGCCTAGCGGGAGAGGGCGGGGAGCTGTTTTTT.

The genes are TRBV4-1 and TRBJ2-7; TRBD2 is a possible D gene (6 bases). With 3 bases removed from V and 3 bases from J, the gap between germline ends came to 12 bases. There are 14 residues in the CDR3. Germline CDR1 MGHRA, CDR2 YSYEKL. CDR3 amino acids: CASSQSRDFYEQYF. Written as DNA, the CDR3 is TGCGCCAGCAGCCAGAGCCGGGACTTCTACGAGCAGTACTTC.

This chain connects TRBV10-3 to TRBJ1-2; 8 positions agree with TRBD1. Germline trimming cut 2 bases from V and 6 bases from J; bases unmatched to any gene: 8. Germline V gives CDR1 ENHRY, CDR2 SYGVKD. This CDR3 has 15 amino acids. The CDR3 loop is CAISEQTGGRDGYTF. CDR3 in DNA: TGTGCCATCAGTGAGCAAACAGGGGGGCGGGATGGCTACACCTTC.

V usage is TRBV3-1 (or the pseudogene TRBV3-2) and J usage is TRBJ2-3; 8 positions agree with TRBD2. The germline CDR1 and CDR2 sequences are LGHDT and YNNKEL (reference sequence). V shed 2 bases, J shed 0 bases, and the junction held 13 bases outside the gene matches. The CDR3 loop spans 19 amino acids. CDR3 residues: CASSQNVLTSGSSTDTQYF. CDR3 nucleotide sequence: TGTGCCAGCAGCCAAAACGTCCTTACTAGCGGCTCTAGCACAGATACGCAGTATTTT.

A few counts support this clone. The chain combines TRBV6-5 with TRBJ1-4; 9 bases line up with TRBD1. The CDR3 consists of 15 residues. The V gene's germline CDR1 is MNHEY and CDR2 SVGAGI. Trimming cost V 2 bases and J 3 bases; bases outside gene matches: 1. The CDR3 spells CASSYGTGPNEKLFF. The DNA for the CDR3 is TGTGCCAGCAGTTACGGGACAGGGCCTAATGAAAAACTGTTTTTT.

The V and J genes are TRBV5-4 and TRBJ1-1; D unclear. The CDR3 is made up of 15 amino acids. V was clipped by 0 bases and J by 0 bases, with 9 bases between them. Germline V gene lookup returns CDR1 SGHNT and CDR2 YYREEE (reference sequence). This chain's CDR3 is CASSLGSTMNTEAFF. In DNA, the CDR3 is TGTGCCAGCAGCTTGGGGTCAACAATGAACACTGAAGCTTTCTTT.

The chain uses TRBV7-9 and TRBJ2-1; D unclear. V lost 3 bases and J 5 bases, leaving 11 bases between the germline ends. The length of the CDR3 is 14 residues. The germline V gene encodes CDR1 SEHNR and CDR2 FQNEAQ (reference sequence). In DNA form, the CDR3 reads TGTGCCAGCAGCTTTTACCGCCGGGACAATGAGCAGTTCTTC. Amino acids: CASSFYRRDNEQFF.

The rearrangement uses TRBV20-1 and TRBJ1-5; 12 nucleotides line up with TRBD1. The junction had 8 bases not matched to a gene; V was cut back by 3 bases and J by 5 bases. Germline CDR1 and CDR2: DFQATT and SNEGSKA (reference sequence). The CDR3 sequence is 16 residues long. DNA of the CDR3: TGCAGTGCTAGTGATTTTGGGACAGGGGGCGATCAGCCCCAGCATTTT. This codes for CSASDFGTGGDQPQHF.